Given below is one T cell receptor beta chain in context. This clonotype was counted at least ten times. It lacks a known antigen. Per-nucleotide qualities are absent, and no much larger clonotype sits a single base away. Libraries were constructed by 5' RACE. Reads for this sample came from an Illumina HiSeq 2000. Template switching introduced a universal primer binding site; the final cDNA contained a unique molecular identifier, enabling accurate counting of TCR cDNA molecules. First-strand cDNA for TCR alpha and beta chains was synthesized from specific primers in the conserved constant-segment region. To control for contamination, every cDNA library carried two barcodes: a SMART-Mk sample barcode plus Illumina barcodes. TruSeq adapter sequences, together with Illumina sample barcodes, were added in two successive PCR steps. TCR alpha and beta cDNA libraries were sequenced on the Illumina HiSeq platform with custom primers. The study's own analysis went as follows. Raw reads were processed with MiGEC to extract unique molecular identifiers, and MiXCR was used to determine CDR3 positions. For each individual, recombination models were inferred using an EM algorithm with the repgenHMM and IGoR tools. The tcR package in R was used for shared clonotype analysis, with sharing normalized by the product of cloneset sizes. Out-of-frame nonproductive sequences were analyzed to study raw recombination free of thymic and clonal selection effects. TCRdb reran the public reads through fastp at Q25 and MiXCR, keeping productive beta chains. Every entry covers one CDR3 protein and lists the most common genes and DNA from its rows. These V and J calls rely on TCRdb rather than the paper's analysis. For this sample the table gives 350,000 to 450,000 distinct CDR3 sequences, of which approximately 17% were detected only once. Together, the top ten hold approximately 12% of the sample.

The sample belongs to a study of identical twins (TCRdb year 2016). For the study in its entirety: To test whether fetal clonotypes persist, the study used deep sequencing on TCR alpha and beta repertoires from monozygotic twins, unrelated adults of various ages, and cord blood. Replicate twin experiments were performed at different times using different library preparation protocols to rule out contamination. General findings and caveats noted by the study authors: Out-of-frame TCR alpha sequences shared between twins showed an excess of low generation-probability sequences compared with coincidental sharing between unrelated individuals. Recombination models systematically underestimated out-of-frame TCR alpha sharing in monozygotic twins but agreed with sharing between unrelated individuals. Abundant cord blood beta clonotypes had fewer insertions, young adult naive repertoires showed a similar but weaker trend, and memory repertoires showed no such trend. Invariant T cells such as MAIT and iNKT could partly confound zero-insertion analyses, though diverse VJ usage argued against this for most clonotypes. In beta out-of-frame sequences, excess twin sharing was weaker, because having fewer shared sequences lowered the signal-to-noise ratio. Because the same donors could not be followed over many years, the conclusions relied on cross-sectional statistical analysis.

Every donor was a healthy Caucasian. Three unrelated non-twin adults were additionally sequenced: a male aged 18 to 29, a male aged 50 to 60 and a female aged 50 to 60. Miltenyi CD45RO+ enrichment and human naive T-cell isolation kits were used to isolate memory (CD45RO+) and naive T cells from PBMC. V is cut back by 5 bases and J by 2 bases, with 1 base in the junction unmatched. Per the germline V gene, SQVTM is the CDR1 and ANQGSEA is the CDR2. The CDR3 starts with the cysteine, ends with the phenylalanine, and has 13 residues. Only CDR3 DNA is held: 39 bases, read in frame from base 1. This clonotype was obtained from a man aged 50 or older in good health. The chain was built from TRBV29-1 and TRBJ2-5; 11 central bases correspond to TRBD2. Specimen: naive T cells sorted from blood. The cell subset or site label, as the study defines it: cells isolated with a human naive T-cell isolation kit. The CDR3 amino acid sequence is: CSVRTSGQETQYF. The bases are TGCAGCGTTAGGACTAGCGGGCAAGAGACCCAGTACTTC.